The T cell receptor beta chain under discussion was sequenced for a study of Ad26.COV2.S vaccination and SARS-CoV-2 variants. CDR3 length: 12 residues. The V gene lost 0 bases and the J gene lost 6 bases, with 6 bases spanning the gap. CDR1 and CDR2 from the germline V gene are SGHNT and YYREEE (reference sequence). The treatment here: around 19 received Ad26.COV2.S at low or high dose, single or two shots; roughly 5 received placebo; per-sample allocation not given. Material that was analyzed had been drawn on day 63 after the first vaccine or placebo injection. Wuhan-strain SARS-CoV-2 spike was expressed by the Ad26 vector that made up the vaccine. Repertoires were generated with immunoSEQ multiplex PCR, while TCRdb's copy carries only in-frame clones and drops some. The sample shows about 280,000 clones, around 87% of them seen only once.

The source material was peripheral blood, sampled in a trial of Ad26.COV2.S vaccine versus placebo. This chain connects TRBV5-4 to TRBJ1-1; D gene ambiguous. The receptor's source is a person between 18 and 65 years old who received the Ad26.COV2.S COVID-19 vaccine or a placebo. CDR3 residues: CASSLGRAEAFF. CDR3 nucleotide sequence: TGTGCCAGCAGCTTGGGGAGGGCTGAAGCTTTCTTT. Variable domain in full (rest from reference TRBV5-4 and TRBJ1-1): ETGVTQSPTHLIKTRGQQVTLRCSSQSGHNTVSWYQQALGQGPQFIFQYYREEENGRGNFPPRFSGLQFPNYSSELNVNALELDDSALYLCASSLGRAEAFFGQGTRLTVV.